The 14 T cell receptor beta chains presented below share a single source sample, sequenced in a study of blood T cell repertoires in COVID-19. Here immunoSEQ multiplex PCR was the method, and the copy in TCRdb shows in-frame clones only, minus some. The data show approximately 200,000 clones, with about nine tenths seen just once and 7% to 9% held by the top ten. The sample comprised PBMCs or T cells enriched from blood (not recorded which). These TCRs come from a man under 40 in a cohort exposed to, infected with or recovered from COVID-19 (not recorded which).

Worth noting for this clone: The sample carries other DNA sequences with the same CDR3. In nucleotides, the CDR3 is TGTGCCAGCAGTTACTCTACTAGCGGTTACAATGAGCAGTTCTTC. It is translated as CASSYSTSGYNEQFF. This chain joins TRBV6-5 and TRBJ2-1; 8 bases map to TRBD2. Germline assignment: CDR1 MNHEY and CDR2 SVGAGI. CDR3 length: 15 amino acids. The J segment lost 4 bases and the V segment lost 0 bases, leaving 2 bases of the junction unmatched.

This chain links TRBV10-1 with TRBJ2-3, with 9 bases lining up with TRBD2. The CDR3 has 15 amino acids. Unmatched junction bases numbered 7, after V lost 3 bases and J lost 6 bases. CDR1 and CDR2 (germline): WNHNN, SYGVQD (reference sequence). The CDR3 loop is CASSDAAGGRDTQYF. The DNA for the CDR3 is TGCGCCAGCAGTGATGCAGCGGGGGGTCGGGATACGCAGTATTTT.

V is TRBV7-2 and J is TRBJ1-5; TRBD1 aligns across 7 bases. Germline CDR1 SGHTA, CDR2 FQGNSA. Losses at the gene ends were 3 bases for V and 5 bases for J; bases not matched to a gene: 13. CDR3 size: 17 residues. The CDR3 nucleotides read TGTGCCAGCAGCTTCTCTCTGGTAGGGGGCGCCCATCAGCCCCAGCATTTT. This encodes CASSFSLVGGAHQPQHF.

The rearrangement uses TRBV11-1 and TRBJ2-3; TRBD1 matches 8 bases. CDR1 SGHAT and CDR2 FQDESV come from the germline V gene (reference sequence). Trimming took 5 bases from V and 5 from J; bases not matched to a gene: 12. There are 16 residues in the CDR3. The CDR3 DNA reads TGTGCCAGCAGCCGCCGCCAGGGGGCAGGGAAAGATACGCAGTATTTT. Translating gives CASSRRQGAGKDTQYF.

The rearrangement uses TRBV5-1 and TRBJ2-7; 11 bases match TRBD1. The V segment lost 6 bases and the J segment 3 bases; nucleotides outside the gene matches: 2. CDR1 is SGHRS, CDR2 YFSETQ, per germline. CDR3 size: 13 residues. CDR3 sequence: CASMGTGGYEQYF. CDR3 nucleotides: TGCGCCAGCATGGGGACAGGGGGCTACGAGCAGTACTTC.

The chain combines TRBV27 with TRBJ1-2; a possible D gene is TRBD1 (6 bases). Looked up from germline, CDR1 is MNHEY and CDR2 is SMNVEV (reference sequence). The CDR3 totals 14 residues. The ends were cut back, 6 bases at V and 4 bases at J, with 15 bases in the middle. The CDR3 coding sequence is TGTGCCAGCAGATCTGGCAGGGGATTCTATGGCTACACCTTC. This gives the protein CASRSGRGFYGYTF.

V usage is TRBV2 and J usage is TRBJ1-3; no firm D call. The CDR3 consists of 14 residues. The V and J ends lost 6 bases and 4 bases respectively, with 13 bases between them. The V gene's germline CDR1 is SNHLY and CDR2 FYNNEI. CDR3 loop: CASREALRGNTIYF. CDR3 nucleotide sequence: TGTGCCAGCAGAGAGGCACTAAGGGGAAACACCATATATTTT.

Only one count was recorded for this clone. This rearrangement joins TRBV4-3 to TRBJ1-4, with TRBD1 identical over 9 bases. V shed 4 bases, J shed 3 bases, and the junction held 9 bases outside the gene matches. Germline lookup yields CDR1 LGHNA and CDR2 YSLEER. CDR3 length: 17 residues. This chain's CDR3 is CASSLGTGPFPNEKLFF. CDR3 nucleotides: TGCGCCAGCAGCCTTGGGACAGGGCCCTTCCCTAATGAAAAACTGTTTTTT.

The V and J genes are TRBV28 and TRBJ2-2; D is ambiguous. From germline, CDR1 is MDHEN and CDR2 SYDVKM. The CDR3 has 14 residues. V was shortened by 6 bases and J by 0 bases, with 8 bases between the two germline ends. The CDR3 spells CASSRLTNTGELFF. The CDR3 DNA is TGTGCCAGCAGCCGACTGACGAACACCGGGGAGCTGTTTTTT.

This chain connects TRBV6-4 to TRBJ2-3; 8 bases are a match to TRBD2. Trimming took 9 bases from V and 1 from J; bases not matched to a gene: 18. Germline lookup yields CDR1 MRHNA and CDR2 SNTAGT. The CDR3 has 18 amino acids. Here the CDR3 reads CARQRGLERELGTDTQYF. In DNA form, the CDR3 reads TGTGCCAGACAACGAGGACTGGAGCGGGAGCTTGGCACAGATACGCAGTATTTT.

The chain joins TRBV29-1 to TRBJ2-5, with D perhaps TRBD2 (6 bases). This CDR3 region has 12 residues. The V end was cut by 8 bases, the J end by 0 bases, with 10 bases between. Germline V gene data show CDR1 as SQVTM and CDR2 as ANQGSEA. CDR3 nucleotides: TGCAGCCTGGGGGGACACCAAGAGACCCAGTACTTC. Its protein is CSLGGHQETQYF.

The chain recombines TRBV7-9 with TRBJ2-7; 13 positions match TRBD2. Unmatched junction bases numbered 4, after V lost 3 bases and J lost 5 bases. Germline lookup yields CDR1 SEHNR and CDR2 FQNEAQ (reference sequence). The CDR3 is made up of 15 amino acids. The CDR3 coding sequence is TGTGCCAGCAGCTTTCGGACTAGCGGGAGCCACGAGCAGTACTTC. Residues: CASSFRTSGSHEQYF.

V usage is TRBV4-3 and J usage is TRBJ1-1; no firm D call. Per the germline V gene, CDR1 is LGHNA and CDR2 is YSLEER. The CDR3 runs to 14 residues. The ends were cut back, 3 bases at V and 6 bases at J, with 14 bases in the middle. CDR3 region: CASSHILGEAEAFF. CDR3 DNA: TGCGCCAGCAGCCACATACTTGGTGAGGCTGAAGCTTTCTTT.

As DNA, the CDR3 is TGTGCCAGCAGCGTAGGACCAGGGGGCTCCTACGAGCAGTACTTC. Its translation is CASSVGPGGSYEQYF. The genes are TRBV9 and TRBJ2-7; 7 bases align to TRBD1. The ends lost 0 bases at V and 0 bases at J; junction bases unmatched: 3. The CDR3 runs 15 residues. Germline CDR1 reads SGDLS; CDR2 reads YYNGEE.